The 3 T cell receptor beta chains presented below share a single source sample, sequenced in a study of early T cells in non-severe SARS-CoV-2 infection. Via MiXCR, TCRdb re-called the 5' RACE reads, giving one row per CDR3 protein. The table shows around 30,000 distinct CDR3 sequences, with roughly 5.7% occurring only once. The sample comprised whole blood. These receptors were collected from an adult who was a healthcare worker with PCR-confirmed SARS-CoV-2 infection or an uninfected control (not recorded which).

This clonotype was detected many times. The gene calls are TRBV28 and TRBJ1-6, with D maybe TRBD1 (6 bases). Trimming cost V 8 bases and J 8 bases, with 10 bases left between them. The CDR3 is 12 amino acids. Germline V gene data show CDR1 as MDHEN and CDR2 as SYDVKM. The CDR3 loop reads CASLTGYSPLHF. The CDR3 region has the DNA TGTGCCAGCCTCACAGGGTATTCACCCCTCCACTTT. Variable domain in full (rest from reference TRBV28 and TRBJ1-6): DVKVTQSSRYLVKRTGEKVFLECVQDMDHENMFWYRQDPGLGLRLIYFSYDVKMKEKGDIPEGYSVSREKKERFSLILESASTNQTSMYLCASLTGYSPLHFGNGTRLTVT.

This clonotype was detected ten times or more. The genes are TRBV10-3 and TRBJ1-6; the D is unclear. In germline, CDR1 is ENHRY, CDR2 SYGVKD. The CDR3 sequence is 13 residues long. V lost 6 bases and J lost 1, with 4 bases in between. CDR3 DNA sequence: TGTGCCATCAGCGGTTCCTATAATTCACCCCTCCACTTT. It encodes CAISGSYNSPLHF.

This clonotype has only a few counts. This chain uses TRBV28 with TRBJ2-2; 8 bases match TRBD2. From germline, CDR1 is MDHEN and CDR2 SYDVKM. The V and J ends lost 7 bases and 3 bases, in that order; junction bases with no gene match: 10. The CDR3 runs to 16 residues. CDR3 protein: CASNLPGTSDTGELFF. The CDR3 DNA sequence: TGTGCCAGCAACCTCCCCGGGACTAGTGACACCGGGGAGCTGTTTTTT.